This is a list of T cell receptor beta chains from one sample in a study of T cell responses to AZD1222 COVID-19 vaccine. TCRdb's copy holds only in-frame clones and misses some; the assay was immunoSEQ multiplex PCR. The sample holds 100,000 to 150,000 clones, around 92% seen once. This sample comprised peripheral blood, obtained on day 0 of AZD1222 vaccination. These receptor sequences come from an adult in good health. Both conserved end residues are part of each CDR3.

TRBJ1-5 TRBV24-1 CATSAGTPYLPQHF
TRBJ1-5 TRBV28 CASKLQGAYSNQPQHF
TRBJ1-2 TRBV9 CASSVAPTGDTYGYTF
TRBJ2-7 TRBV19 CASSTQLVREVIVHEQYF
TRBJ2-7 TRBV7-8 CASSPWSGSPHEQYF
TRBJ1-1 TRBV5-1 CASSFTDLQPTEAFF
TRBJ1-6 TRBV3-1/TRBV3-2 CASSPGQRNNSPLHF
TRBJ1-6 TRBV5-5 CASSYPDRGNSPLHF
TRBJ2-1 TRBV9 CASSVGGGINEQFF
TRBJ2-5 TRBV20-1 CSASAGLAERETQYF
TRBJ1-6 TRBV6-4 CASSQETGGNSPLHF
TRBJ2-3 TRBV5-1 CASRWDSSGGDTQYF
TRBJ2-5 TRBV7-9 CASSLLSSGRSGETQYF
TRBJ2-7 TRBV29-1 CSVWPDTTYEQYF
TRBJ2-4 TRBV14 CASSLAGVRNIQYF
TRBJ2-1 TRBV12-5 CASGLVVGSSYNEQFF
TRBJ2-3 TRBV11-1 CASSLAASGNTDTQYF
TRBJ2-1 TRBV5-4 CASSVGGLAGYNEQFF
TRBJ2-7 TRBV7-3 CASSVKPGQENYEQYF
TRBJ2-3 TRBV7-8 CASSGRDTQYF
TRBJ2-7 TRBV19 CASSILPGSSYEQYF
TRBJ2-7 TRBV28 CASSSRQGRNEQYF